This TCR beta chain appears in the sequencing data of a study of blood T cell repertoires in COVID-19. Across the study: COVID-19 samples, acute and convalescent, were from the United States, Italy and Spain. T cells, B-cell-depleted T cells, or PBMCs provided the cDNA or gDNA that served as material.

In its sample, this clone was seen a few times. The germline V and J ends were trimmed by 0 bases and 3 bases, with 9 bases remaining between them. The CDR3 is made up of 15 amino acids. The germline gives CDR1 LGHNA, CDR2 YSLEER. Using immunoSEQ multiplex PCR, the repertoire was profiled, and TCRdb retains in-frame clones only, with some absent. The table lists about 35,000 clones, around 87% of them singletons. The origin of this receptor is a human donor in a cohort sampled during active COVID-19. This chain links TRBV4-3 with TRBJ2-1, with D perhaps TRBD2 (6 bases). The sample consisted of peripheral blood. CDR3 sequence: CASSQDGGRYNEQFF. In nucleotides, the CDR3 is TGCGCCAGCAGCCAAGACGGGGGACGCTACAATGAGCAGTTCTTC.